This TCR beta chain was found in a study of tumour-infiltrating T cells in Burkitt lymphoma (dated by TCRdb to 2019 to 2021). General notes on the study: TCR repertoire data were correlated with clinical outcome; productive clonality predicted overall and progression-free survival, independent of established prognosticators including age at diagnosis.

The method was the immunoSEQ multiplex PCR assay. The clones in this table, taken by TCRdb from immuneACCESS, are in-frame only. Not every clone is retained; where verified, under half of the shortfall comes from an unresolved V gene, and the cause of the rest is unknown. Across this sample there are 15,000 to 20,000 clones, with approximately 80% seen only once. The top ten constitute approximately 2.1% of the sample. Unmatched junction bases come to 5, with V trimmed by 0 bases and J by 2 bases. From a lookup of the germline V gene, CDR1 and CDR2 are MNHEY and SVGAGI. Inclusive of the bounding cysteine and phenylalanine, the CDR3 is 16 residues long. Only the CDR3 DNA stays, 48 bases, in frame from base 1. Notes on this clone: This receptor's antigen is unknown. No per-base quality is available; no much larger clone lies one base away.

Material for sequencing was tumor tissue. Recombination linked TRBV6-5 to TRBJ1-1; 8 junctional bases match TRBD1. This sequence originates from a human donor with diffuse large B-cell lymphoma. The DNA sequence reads TGTGCCAGCAGTTACTCCGGCAGGGGGCTTAACACTGAAGCTTTCTTT. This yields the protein CASSYSGRGLNTEAFF.